This TCR beta chain was recovered during a study of T cell responses to AZD1222 COVID-19 vaccine. V dropped 7 bases and J dropped 10; count of bases not matched to a gene: 17. Per germline, CDR1 MNHEY and CDR2 SVGAGI. This CDR3 has 15 residues. Only in-frame clones appear in the TCRdb table, and some are missing; sequencing was by immunoSEQ multiplex PCR. Of fewer than 110,000 clones listed, 90% to 95% are singletons. Sequenced here: peripheral blood, sampled 28 days after the second AZD1222 dose. The source is an adult who received the AZD1222 COVID-19 vaccine. The V and J genes are TRBV6-5 and TRBJ2-3; the match to TRBD2 covers 7 bases. The CDR3: CASTSGGLPGGAQYF. In nucleotides, the CDR3 is TGTGCCAGCACCTCGGGGGGACTCCCCGGTGGGGCGCAGTATTTT.